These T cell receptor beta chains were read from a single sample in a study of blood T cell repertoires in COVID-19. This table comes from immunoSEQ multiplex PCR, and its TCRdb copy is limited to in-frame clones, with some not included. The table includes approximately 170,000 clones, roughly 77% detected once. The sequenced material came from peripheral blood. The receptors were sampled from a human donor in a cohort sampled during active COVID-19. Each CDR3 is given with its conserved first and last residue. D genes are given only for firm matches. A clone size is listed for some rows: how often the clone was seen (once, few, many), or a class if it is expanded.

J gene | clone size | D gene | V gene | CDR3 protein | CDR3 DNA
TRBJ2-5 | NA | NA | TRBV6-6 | CASVFIWSSKSETQYF | TGTGCCAGCGTGTTTATTTGGTCTAGTAAGTCAGAGACCCAGTACTTC
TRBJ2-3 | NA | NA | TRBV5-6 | CASSLMGLSGTDTQYF | TGTGCCAGCAGCCTGATGGGACTTTCGGGCACAGATACGCAGTATTTT
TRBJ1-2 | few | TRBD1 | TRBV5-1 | CASSQGQGNYGYTF | TGCGCCAGCAGTCAGGGACAGGGCAACTATGGCTACACCTTC
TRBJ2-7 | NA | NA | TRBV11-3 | CASSLDPTAEQYF | TGTGCCAGCAGCTTAGATCCTACAGCCGAGCAGTACTTC
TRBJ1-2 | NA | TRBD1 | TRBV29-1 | CSGSRTGSDYGYTF | TGCAGCGGGTCCAGGACAGGGTCGGACTATGGCTACACCTTC
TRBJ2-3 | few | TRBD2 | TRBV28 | CASNPGVLAGGAGTDTQYF | TGTGCCAGCAACCCTGGGGTCCTAGCGGGGGGAGCGGGCACAGATACGCAGTATTTT
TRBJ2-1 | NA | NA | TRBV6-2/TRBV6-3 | CASSPQNEQFF | TGTGCCAGCAGCCCTCAGAACGAGCAGTTCTTC
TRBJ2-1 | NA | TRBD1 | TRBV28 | CASSSPSRDRQFF | TGTGCCAGCAGTTCCCCCTCTCGGGACAGGCAGTTCTTC
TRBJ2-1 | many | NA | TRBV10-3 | CAITSGTFHSNEQFF | TGTGCCATCACCTCCGGGACTTTTCATTCCAATGAGCAGTTCTTC
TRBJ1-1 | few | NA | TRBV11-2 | CASSLEGGDGTEAFF | TGTGCCAGCAGCTTAGAGGGAGGGGACGGCACTGAAGCTTTCTTT
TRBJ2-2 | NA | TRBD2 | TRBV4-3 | CASSQEPGLAGPAGELFF | TGCGCCAGCAGCCAAGAACCGGGACTAGCGGGCCCAGCCGGGGAGCTGTTTTTT
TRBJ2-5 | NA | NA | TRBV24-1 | CATGAGTQQETQYF | TGTGCCACCGGGGCGGGGACTCAACAAGAGACCCAGTACTTC
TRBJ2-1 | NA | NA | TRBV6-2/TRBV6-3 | CASSLSEKQFF | TGTGCCAGCAGTTTATCAGAAAAGCAGTTCTTC
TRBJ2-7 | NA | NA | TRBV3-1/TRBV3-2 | CASSPQGYEQYF | TGTGCCAGCAGTCCCCAGGGGTACGAGCAGTACTTC
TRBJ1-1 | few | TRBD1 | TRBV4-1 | CASSQGGQGVTEAFF | TGCGCCAGCAGCCAAGGGGGGCAGGGGGTCACTGAAGCTTTCTTT
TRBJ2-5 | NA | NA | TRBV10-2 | CASNQVYLETQYF | TGCGCCAGCAATCAGGTGTACCTGGAGACCCAGTACTTC
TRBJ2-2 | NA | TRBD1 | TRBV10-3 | CASKDRAAYLSGELFF | TGTGCCTCTAAGGACAGGGCGGCTTATCTGTCCGGGGAGCTGTTTTTT
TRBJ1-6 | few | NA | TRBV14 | CASSLRTVNSPLHF | TGTGCCAGCAGCCTAAGGACTGTAAATTCACCCCTCCACTTT
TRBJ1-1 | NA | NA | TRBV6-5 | CASSYGRLNTEAFF | TGTGCCAGCAGTTACGGGAGGTTGAACACTGAAGCTTTCTTT
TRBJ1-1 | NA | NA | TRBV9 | CASSRSLRVDTEAFF | TGTGCCAGCAGCAGGTCTCTCAGGGTGGACACTGAAGCTTTCTTT
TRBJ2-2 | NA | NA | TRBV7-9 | CASSPHQGKLFF | TGTGCCAGCAGCCCCCATCAGGGGAAGCTGTTTTTT
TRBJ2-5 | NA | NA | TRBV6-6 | CASSYSGETQYF | TGTGCCAGCAGTTACTCGGGCGAGACCCAGTACTTC
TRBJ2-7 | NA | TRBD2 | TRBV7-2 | CASSISGRSTYEQYF | TGTGCCAGCAGCATTAGCGGGAGGAGTACCTACGAGCAGTACTTC
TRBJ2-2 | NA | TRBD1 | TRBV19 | CASYARQGTGELFF | TGTGCCAGTTACGCGAGACAGGGCACCGGGGAGCTGTTTTTT
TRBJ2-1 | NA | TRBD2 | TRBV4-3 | CASSQVTSGFGYNEQFF | TGCGCCAGCAGCCAAGTCACTAGCGGGTTTGGGTACAATGAGCAGTTCTTC
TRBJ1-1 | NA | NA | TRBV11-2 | CASSLGGTREGEAFF | TGTGCCAGCAGCTTAGGGGGCACCCGGGAGGGGGAGGCTTTCTTT
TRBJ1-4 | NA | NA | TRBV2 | CATRGRRLFF | TGTGCCACCCGGGGGAGAAGGCTGTTTTTT
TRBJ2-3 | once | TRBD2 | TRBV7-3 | CASSLNSGGSTDTQYF | TGTGCCAGCAGCTTAAATAGCGGGGGTAGCACAGATACGCAGTATTTT
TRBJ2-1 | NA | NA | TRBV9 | CASSGATVFREGIYEQFF | TGTGCCAGCAGCGGGGCCACGGTATTCCGGGAAGGTATATATGAGCAGTTCTTC
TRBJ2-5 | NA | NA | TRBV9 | CASSVGAFQETQYF | TGTGCCAGCAGCGTAGGGGCCTTCCAAGAGACCCAGTACTTC
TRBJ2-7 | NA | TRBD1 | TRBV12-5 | CASGLVPSIHRGRWEQYF | TGTGCTAGTGGTTTGGTACCTTCAATACACAGGGGCCGATGGGAGCAGTACTTC
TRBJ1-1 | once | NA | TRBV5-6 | CASSLNSGEAFF | TGTGCCAGCAGCTTGAATTCAGGGGAAGCTTTCTTT
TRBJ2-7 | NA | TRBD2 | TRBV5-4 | CASSFPSGSEQYF | TGTGCCAGCAGCTTTCCTAGCGGGAGCGAGCAGTACTTC
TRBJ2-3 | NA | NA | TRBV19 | CASNLDRASDTQYF | TGTGCCAGTAACCTAGACAGAGCTTCGGATACGCAGTATTTT
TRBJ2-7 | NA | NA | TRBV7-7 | CASSLLLDGEQYF | TGTGCTAGCAGCTTACTACTAGACGGCGAGCAGTACTTC
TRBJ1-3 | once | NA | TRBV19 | CASRSTAAGNTIYF | TGTGCCAGTAGAAGTACAGCGGCTGGAAACACCATATATTTT
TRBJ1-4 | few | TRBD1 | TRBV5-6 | CASSLDRGNEKLFF | TGTGCCAGCAGCTTGGACAGGGGAAATGAAAAACTGTTTTTT
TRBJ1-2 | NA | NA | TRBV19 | CASMRRSGFSDYGYTF | TGTGCCAGTATGCGCAGGAGCGGGTTTAGTGACTATGGCTACACCTTC
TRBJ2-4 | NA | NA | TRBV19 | CASRSERTVNIQYF | TGTGCCAGTAGATCAGAGAGGACAGTGAACATTCAGTACTTC
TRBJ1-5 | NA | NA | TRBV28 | CASSRTGTLLSAQHF | TGTGCCAGCAGCCGAACCGGGACACTCCTATCGGCCCAGCATTTT
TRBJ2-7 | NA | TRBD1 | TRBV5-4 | CASSLREAGGEQYF | TGTGCCAGCAGCTTGCGGGAAGCAGGGGGCGAGCAGTACTTC
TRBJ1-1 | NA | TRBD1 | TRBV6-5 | CASLNIGQGRPEAFF | TGTGCCAGCCTTAACATAGGACAGGGCCGACCTGAAGCTTTCTTT
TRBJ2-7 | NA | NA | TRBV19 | CASSMGVYEQYF | TGTGCCAGTAGCATGGGAGTCTACGAGCAGTACTTC
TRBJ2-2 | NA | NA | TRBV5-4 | CASSLAGGALYGAGELFF | TGTGCCAGCAGCTTGGCCGGAGGAGCCTTGTATGGGGCCGGGGAGCTGTTTTTT
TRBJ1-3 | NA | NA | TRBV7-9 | CASSEQGTSGNTIYF | TGTGCCAGCAGCGAACAGGGAACCTCTGGAAACACCATATATTTT
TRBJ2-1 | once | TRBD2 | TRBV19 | CASSMLSGTDNEQFF | TGTGCCAGTAGTATGCTTAGCGGGACGGACAATGAGCAGTTCTTC
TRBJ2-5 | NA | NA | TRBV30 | CAWSENNGGQETQYF | TGTGCCTGGAGTGAGAACAACGGAGGCCAAGAGACCCAGTACTTC
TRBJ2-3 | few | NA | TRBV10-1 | CASSRALSTDTQYF | TGCGCCAGCAGCAGGGCCCTAAGCACAGATACGCAGTATTTT
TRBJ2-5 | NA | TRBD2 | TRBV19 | CASSVPGGGAETQYF | TGTGCCAGTAGTGTTCCCGGGGGGGGTGCAGAGACCCAGTACTTC
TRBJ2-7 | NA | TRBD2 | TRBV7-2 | CASSHRAGGSYEQYF | TGTGCCAGCAGCCATAGAGCGGGAGGGTCCTACGAGCAGTACTTC
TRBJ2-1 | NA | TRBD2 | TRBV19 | CASSIGSGGAGSYNEQFF | TGTGCCAGTAGTATAGGTAGCGGGGGGGCCGGTTCCTACAATGAGCAGTTCTTC
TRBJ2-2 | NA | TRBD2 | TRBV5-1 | CASSQRTSGINTGELFF | TGCGCCAGCAGCCAAAGGACTAGCGGGATCAACACCGGGGAGCTGTTTTTT
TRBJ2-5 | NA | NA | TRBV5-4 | CASSRCRQSQETQYF | TGTGCCAGCAGTAGATGTCGACAGAGTCAAGAGACCCAGTACTTC
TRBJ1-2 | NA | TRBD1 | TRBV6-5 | CASSYERQGGYYGYTF | TGTGCCAGCAGTTACGAAAGACAGGGGGGCTACTATGGCTACACCTTC
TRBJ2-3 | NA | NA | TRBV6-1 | CASSEDRVRDTQYF | TGTGCCAGCAGTGAAGACAGGGTTCGTGATACGCAGTATTTT
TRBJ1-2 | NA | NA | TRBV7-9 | CASSLANPSYGYTF | TGTGCCAGCAGCTTAGCCAACCCCAGCTATGGCTACACCTTC
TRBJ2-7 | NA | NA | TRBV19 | CASMRRVGPYEQYF | TGTGCCAGTATGCGGAGGGTCGGGCCCTACGAGCAGTACTTC
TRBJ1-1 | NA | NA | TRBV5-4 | CASREGWGSEAFF | TGTGCCAGCAGGGAGGGTTGGGGGTCTGAAGCTTTCTTT
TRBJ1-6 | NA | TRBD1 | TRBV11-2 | CASSLDQGTGGKSPLHF | TGTGCCAGCAGCTTAGATCAAGGGACAGGGGGCAAATCACCCCTCCACTTT
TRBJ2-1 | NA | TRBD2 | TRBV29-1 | CSVSAGVAYNEQFF | TGCAGCGTTTCTGCGGGAGTGGCCTACAATGAGCAGTTCTTC